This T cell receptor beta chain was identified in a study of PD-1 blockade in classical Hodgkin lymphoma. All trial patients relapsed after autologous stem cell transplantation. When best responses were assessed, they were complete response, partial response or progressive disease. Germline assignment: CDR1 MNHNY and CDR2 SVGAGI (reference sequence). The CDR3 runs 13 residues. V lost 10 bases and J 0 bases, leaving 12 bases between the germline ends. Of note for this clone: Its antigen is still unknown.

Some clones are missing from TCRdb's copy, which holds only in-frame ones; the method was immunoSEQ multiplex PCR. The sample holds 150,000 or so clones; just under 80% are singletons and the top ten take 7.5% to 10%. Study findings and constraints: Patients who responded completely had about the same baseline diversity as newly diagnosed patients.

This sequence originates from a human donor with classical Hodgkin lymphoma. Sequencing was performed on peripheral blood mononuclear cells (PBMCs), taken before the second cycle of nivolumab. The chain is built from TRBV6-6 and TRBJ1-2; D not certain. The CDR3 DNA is TGTGCCACCAGGCCTCCAGCTAACTATGGCTACACCTTC. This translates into CATRPPANYGYTF.